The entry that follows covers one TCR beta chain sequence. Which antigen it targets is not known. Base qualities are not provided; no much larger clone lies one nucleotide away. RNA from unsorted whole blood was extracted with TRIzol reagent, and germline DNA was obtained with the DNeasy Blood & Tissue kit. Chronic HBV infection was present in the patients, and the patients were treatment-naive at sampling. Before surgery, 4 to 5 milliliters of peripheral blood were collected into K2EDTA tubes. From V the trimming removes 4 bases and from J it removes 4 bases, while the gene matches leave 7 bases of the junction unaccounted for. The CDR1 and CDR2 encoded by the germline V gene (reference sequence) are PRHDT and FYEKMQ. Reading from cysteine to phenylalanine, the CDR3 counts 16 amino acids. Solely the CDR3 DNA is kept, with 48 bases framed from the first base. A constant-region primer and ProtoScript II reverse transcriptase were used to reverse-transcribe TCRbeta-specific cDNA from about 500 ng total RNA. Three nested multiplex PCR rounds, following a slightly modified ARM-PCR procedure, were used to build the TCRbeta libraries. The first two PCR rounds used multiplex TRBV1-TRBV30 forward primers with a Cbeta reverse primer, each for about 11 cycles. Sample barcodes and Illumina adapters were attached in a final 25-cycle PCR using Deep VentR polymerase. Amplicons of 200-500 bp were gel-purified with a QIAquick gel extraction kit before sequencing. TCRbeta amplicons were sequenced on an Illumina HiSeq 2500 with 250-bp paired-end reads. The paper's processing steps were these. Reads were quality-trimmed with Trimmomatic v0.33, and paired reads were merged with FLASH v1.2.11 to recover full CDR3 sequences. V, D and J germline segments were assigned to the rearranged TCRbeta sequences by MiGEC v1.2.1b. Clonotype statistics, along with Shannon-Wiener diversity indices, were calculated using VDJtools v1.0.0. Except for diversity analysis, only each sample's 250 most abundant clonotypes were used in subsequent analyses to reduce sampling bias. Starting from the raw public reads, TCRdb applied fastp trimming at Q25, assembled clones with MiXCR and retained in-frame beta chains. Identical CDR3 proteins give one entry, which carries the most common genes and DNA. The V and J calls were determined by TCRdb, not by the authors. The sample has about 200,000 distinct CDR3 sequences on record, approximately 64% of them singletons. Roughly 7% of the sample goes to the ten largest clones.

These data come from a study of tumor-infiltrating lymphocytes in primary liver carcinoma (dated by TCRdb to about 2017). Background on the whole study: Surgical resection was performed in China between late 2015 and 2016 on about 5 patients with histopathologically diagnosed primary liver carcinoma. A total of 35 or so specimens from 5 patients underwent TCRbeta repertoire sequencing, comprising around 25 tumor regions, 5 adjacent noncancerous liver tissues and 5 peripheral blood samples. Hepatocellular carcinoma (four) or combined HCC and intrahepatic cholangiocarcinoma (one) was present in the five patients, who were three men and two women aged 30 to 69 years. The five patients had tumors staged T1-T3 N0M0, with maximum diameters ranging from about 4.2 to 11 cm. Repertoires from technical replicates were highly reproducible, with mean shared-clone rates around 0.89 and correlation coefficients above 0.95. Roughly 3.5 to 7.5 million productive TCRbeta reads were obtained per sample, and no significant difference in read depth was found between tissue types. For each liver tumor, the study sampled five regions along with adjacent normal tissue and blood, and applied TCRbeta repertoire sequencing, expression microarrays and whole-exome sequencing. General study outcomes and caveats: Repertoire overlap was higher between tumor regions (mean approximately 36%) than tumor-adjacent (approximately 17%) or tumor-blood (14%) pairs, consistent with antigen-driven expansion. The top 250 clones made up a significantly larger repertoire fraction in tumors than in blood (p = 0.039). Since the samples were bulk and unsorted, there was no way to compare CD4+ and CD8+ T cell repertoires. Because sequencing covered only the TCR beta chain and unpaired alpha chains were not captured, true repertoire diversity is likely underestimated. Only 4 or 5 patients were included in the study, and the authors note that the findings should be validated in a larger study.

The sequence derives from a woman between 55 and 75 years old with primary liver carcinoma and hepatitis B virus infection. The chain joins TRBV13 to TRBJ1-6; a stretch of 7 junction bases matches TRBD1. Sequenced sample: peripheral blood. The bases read TGTGCCAGCAGCTCTAGGGGGCTTTCGTATAATTCACCCCTCCACTTT. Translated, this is CASSSRGLSYNSPLHF.